This T cell receptor (beta chain) stems from a study of blood T cell repertoires in COVID-19. Whole-study context: Donors in the United States, Italy and Spain gave samples during acute or convalescent COVID-19.

Original processing methods: It was from reference gene primer amplification that nucleated cell counts were estimated. Data came from immunoSEQ multiplex PCR; TCRdb stores just in-frame clones and leaves some out. D and trimming come from the DNA, and the V and J calls and clone size come from that table. The data contain about 200,000 clones, about 83% of them singletons. Trimming shortened V by 7 bases and J by 5 bases, and 20 bases separated the two germline ends. CDR1 SGHTA and CDR2 FQGNSA come from the germline V gene. This CDR3 spans 16 amino acids. The TCR comes from a woman in her 70s with active or convalescent COVID-19. Sequencing was done on a sample of peripheral blood. The chain combines TRBV7-2 with TRBJ1-4; the D gene is possibly TRBD1 (5 bases). CDR3 in DNA: TGTGCCAGCATCAAGAACGGAAGACAGTCCAATGAAAAACTGTTTTTT. This sequence encodes CASIKNGRQSNEKLFF.